The clone carrying this T cell receptor beta chain has a single count. The sample comes from a study of cytotoxic CD8 clonotypes in ibrutinib-treated CLL. The assay was immunoSEQ multiplex PCR, and TCRdb's table has in-frame clones only and misses some. The data hold over 100,000 clones, with around 85% observed a single time. This CDR3 comprises 15 residues. Per germline, CDR1 KGHSH and CDR2 LQKENI. J gave up 0 bases and V 6 bases, and 6 bases lay outside the gene matches. This clonotype originated in a human donor with chronic lymphocytic leukemia. The V gene is TRBV18, the J gene TRBJ2-7; TRBD1 matches 9 bases. Here the sequenced sample was PBMCs, taken after 24 months of ibrutinib treatment. The CDR3 DNA is TGTGCCAGCTCTCCAACGACAGGGGGCTCCTACGAGCAGTACTTC. Translated, it gives CASSPTTGGSYEQYF. The full variable domain, with the rest looked up from reference TRBV18 and TRBJ2-7, is NAGVMQNPRHLVRRRGQEARLRCSPMKGHSHVYWYRQLPEEGLKFMVYLQKENIIDESGMPKERFSAEFPKEGPSILRIQQVVRGDSAAYFCASSPTTGGSYEQYFGPGTRLTVT.